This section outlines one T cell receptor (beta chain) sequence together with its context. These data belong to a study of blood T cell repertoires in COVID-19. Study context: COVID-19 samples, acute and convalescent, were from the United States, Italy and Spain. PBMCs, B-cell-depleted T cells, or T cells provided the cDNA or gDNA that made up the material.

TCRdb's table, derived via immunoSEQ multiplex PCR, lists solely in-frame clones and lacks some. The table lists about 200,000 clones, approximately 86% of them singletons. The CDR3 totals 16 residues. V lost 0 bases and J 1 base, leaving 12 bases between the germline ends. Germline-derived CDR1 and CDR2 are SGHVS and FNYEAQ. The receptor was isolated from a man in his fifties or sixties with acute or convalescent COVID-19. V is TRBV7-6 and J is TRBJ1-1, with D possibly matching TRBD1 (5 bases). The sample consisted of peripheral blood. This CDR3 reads CASSLAETGGNTEAFF. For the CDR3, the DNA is TGTGCCAGCAGCTTAGCCGAAACGGGGGGGAACACTGAAGCTTTCTTT.